One and the same sample provided the 10 T cell receptor beta chains below, sequenced in a study of cytomegalovirus exposure and HLA in healthy donors. Some clones are missing from TCRdb's copy, which holds only in-frame ones; the method was immunoSEQ multiplex PCR. Counted here are around 98,000 clones, more than 85% occurring once; the ten biggest clones make up over 6%. The sample taken for sequencing was PBMCs. Every receptor here comes from a man aged 18 to 29 in good health and CMV-seropositive.

CDR3 protein: CAISETDRGGSYEQYF. Written as DNA, the CDR3 is TGTGCCATCAGTGAGACGGACAGGGGAGGGAGCTACGAGCAGTACTTC. The gene calls are TRBV10-3 and TRBJ2-7; 9 nucleotides line up with TRBD1. The CDR3 contains 16 residues. CDR1 and CDR2 (germline): ENHRY, SYGVKD. V was pared by 2 bases and J by 3 bases, with 8 bases of the junction left unmatched.

This rearrangement joins TRBV5-1 to TRBJ1-2; D may be TRBD1 (6 bases). V lost 2 bases to trimming and J lost 6 bases, with 17 bases between them. The germline gives CDR1 SGHRS, CDR2 YFSETQ. The CDR3 has 15 amino acids. CDR3 loop: CASSFTQRQVDGYTF. Here the CDR3 DNA reads TGCGCCAGCAGCTTTACCCAACGACAGGTCGATGGCTACACCTTC.

The chain recombines TRBV5-4 with TRBJ2-6; weak D call: TRBD2 (5 bases). Germline CDR1 is SGHNT and CDR2 is YYREEE (reference sequence). The CDR3 loop spans 18 amino acids. Trimming took off 4 bases at V and 2 bases at J, with 19 bases between the two ends. CDR3 coding DNA: TGTGCCAGCAGCCGCGTATTGGGCGGACTGACTGGGGCCAACGTCCTGACTTTC. Translation gives CASSRVLGGLTGANVLTF. The full variable domain, its missing parts supplied by reference TRBV5-4 and TRBJ2-6, is ETGVTQSPTHLIKTRGQQVTLRCSSQSGHNTVSWYQQALGQGPQFIFQYYREEENGRGNFPPRFSGLQFPNYSSELNVNALELDDSALYLCASSRVLGGLTGANVLTFGAGSRLTVL.

The genes are TRBV27 and TRBJ1-2; TRBD1 agrees at 9 bases. The trim removed 4 bases at V and 2 bases at J, leaving 2 bases unmatched. This CDR3 is 14 amino acids long. The germline V gene encodes CDR1 MNHEY and CDR2 SMNVEV (reference sequence). The CDR3 DNA is TGTGCCAGCAGTTCTGGGACAGGGAACTATGGCTACACCTTC. Translated, it gives CASSSGTGNYGYTF.

This chain links TRBV6-6 with TRBJ2-3; D is unclear. The CDR3 sequence is 13 residues long. V lost 4 bases to trimming and J lost 2 bases, with 7 bases between them. The germline CDR1 and CDR2 sequences are MNHNY and SVGAGI (reference sequence). CDR3: CASSFDFTDTQYF. DNA for the CDR3: TGTGCCAGCAGTTTTGACTTCACAGATACGCAGTATTTT.

The J gene is TRBJ2-7, the V gene TRBV5-3; 11 bases are shared with TRBD2. TRBV5-3 is an open reading frame, and its role is uncertain. This CDR3 is 18 amino acids long. J lost 5 bases, V lost 3 bases, and 16 bases had no gene match. The CDR3 loop reads CARSSMPFLTSGAHEQYF. The CDR3 DNA reads TGTGCCAGAAGCTCCATGCCTTTCCTGACTAGCGGGGCCCACGAGCAGTACTTC.

V usage is TRBV7-3 and J usage is TRBJ2-3; the D is unclear. V lost 2 bases, J lost 3 bases, and 12 bases lay in between. The germline V gene encodes CDR1 SGHTA and CDR2 FQGTGA. This CDR3 has 15 amino acids. The DNA of the CDR3 is TGTGCCAGCAGCTTAGCCCCTGGGCCGACAGATACGCAGTATTTT. It specifies CASSLAPGPTDTQYF.

The chain carries TRBV29-1 and TRBJ1-2; 8 bases fit TRBD1. Germline V lookup: CDR1 SQVTM, CDR2 ANQGSEA. Losses at the gene ends were 6 bases for V and 3 bases for J; bases not matched to a gene: 6. The CDR3 spans 13 residues. CDR3 bases: TGCAGCGTAGGACAGGGCGAACACTATGGCTACACCTTC. Translation gives CSVGQGEHYGYTF.

The gene calls are TRBV18 and TRBJ2-3, with D perhaps matching TRBD2 (6 bases). Germline CDR1 is KGHSH and CDR2 is LQKENI. This CDR3 contains 18 residues. V was cut by 0 bases and J by 0 bases, with 16 bases left in between. CDR3: CASSPPWEAQTSTDTQYF. CDR3 DNA sequence: TGTGCCAGCTCACCACCATGGGAGGCACAAACTAGCACAGATACGCAGTATTTT.

V is TRBV11-3 and J is TRBJ2-2; TRBD1 matches 8 bases. Germline V CDR1 and CDR2: SGHNT, YENEEA. J lost 5 bases, V lost 7 bases, and 9 bases had no gene match. CDR3 length: 15 residues. The CDR3 reads CASTRGQGGTGELFF. In DNA form, the CDR3 reads TGTGCCAGCACCAGGGGGCAGGGCGGGACCGGGGAGCTGTTTTTT. Filled out from reference TRBV11-3 and TRBJ2-2, the complete variable domain reads EAGVVQSPRYKIIEKKQPVAFWCNPISGHNTLYWYLQNLGQGPELLIRYENEEAVDDSQLPKDRFSAERLKGVDSTLKIQPAELGDSAVYLCASTRGQGGTGELFFGEGSRLTVL.